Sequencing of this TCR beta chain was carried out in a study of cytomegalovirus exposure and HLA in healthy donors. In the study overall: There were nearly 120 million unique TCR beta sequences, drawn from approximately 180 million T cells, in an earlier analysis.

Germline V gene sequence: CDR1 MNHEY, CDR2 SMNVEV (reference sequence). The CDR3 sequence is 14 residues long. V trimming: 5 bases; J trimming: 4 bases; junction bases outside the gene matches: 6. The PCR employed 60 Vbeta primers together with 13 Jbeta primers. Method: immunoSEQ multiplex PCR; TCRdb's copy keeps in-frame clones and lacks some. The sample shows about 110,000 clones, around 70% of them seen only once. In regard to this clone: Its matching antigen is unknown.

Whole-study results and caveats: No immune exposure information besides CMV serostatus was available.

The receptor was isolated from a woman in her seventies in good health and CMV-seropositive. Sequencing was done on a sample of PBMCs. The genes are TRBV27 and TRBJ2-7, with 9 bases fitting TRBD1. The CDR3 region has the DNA TGTGCCAGCAGTGTTACAGGGGGCACATACGAGCAGTACTTC. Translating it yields CASSVTGGTYEQYF.